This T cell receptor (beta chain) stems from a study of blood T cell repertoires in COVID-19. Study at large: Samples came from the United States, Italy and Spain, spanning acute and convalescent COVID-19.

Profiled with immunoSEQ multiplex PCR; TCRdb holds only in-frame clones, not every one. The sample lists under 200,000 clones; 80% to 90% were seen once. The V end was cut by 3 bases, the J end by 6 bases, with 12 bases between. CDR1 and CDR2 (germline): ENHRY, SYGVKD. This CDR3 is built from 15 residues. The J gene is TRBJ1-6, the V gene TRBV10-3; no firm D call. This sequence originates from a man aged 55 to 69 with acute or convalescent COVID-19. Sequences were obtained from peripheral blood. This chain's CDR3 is CAISDAGFLNSPLHF. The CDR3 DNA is TGTGCCATCAGTGACGCGGGGTTCCTTAATTCACCCCTCCACTTT.